This T cell receptor beta chain was obtained from a study of blood T cells in healthy people across ages. Findings of the study overall: The unknown donor CMV status may have confounded expanded clonotype changes.

It was with a sample-barcoded 5' primer and a J-beta primer mix that a second PCR of roughly 7 to 11 cycles was run. Paired-end reads containing CDR3 totaled no fewer than 2.5 million for each sample. TCRdb called the 5' RACE reads again in MiXCR, with one record for every CDR3 protein. The sample carries over 1,500,000 distinct CDR3 sequences, approximately 39% recorded once. As to this clonotype: As yet, its antigen is unknown.

The source of this sequence is a human donor in good health. Sequencing was performed on blood.

CDR3 amino acids: CASSPLGNRGTEAFF. The CDR3 DNA sequence: TGTGCCAGCAGCCCCTTAGGTAATCGCGGCACTGAAGCTTTCTTT. The genes are TRBV7-9 and TRBJ1-1; D is unclear. V lost 5 bases and J lost 4, with 17 bases in between. The CDR3 is 15 residues long. Germline V gene data show CDR1 as SEHNR and CDR2 as FQNEAQ (reference sequence).